This T cell receptor (beta chain) derives from a study of breast tumors, draining lymph nodes, adjacent tissues. Points from the study as a whole: Luminal-like breast cancer showed significantly greater tumor-nontumor repertoire similarity than basal-like breast cancer did.

Samples came from axillary lymph nodes draining the breast cancer. TCRdb processed the multiplex PCR reads anew with MiXCR; each CDR3 protein has one entry. This sample yields about 80,000 distinct CDR3 sequences, of which roughly a fifth are seen a single time; less than 3% belongs to the top ten. This clonotype was observed a few times. Its cognate antigen is unknown. The sample consisted of axillary lymph node tissue. The sequence came from a female donor with breast cancer. Some clones in this sample may be carry-over from other donors' samples.

CDR3 nucleotide sequence: TGTGCCAGCAGTTTATCCAGATCAGTACGGACCTACGAGCAGTACTTC. The encoded protein is CASSLSRSVRTYEQYF. The chain links TRBV28 to TRBJ2-7; no clear D. Germline lookup yields CDR1 MDHEN and CDR2 SYDVKM. The CDR3 totals 16 residues. V lost 1 base to trimming and J lost 2 bases, with 15 bases between them.